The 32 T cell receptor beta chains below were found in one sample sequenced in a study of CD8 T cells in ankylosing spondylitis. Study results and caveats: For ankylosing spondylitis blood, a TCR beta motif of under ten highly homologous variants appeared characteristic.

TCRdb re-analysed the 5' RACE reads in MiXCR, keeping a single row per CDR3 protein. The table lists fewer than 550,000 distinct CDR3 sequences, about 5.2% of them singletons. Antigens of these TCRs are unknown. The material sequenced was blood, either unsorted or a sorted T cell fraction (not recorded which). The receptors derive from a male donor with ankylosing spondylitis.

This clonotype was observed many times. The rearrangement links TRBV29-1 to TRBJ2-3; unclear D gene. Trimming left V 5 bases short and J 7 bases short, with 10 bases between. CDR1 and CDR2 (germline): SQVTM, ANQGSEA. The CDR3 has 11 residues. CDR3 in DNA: TGCAGCGTTACGCCGGCGTATACGCAGTATTTT. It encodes CSVTPAYTQYF.

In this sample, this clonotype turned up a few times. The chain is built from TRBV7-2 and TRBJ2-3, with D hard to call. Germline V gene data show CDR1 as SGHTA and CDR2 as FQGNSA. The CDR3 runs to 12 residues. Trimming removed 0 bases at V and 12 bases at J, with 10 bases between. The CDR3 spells CASSLASITQYF. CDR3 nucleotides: TGTGCCAGCAGCTTAGCCTCGATCACCCAGTATTTT.

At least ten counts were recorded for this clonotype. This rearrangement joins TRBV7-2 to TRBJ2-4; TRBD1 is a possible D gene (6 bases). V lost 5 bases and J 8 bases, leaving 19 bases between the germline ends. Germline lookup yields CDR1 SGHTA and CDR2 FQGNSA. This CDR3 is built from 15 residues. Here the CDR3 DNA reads TGTGCCAGCAGCCCCCGGACCAGGGGAAGGGACATTCAGTACTTC. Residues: CASSPRTRGRDIQYF.

The CDR3 bases are TGTGCCAGCAGTTACACAACAGACAATGAGCAGTTCTTC. Its translation: CASSYTTDNEQFF. The genes are TRBV6-5 and TRBJ2-1, with D hard to call. CDR3 length: 13 amino acids. Looked up from germline, CDR1 is MNHEY and CDR2 is SVGAGI. Trimming pared 2 bases from V and 5 bases from J, leaving 7 bases between.

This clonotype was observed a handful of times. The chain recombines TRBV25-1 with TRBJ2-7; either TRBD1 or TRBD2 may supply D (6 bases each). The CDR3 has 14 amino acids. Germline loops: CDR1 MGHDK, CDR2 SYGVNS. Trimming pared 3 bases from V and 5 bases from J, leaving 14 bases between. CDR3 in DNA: TGTGCCAGCAGTGACCCCGGGGGCCCGGACGAGCAGTACTTC. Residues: CASSDPGGPDEQYF.

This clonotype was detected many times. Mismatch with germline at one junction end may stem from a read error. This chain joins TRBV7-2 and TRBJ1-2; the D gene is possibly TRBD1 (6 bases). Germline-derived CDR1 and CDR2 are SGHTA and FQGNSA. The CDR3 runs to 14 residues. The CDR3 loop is CASSLAGQGQGYTF. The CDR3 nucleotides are TGTGCCAGCAGCCTAGCTGGGCAGGGGCAGGGCTACACCTTC.

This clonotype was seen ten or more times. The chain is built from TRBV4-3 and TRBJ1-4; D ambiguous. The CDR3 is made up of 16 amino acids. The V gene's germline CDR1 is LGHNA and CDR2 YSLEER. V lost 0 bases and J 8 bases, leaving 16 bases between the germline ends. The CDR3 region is CASSQDHRHPPEKLFF. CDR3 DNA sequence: TGCGCCAGCAGCCAAGATCACCGGCACCCACCGGAAAAACTGTTTTTT.

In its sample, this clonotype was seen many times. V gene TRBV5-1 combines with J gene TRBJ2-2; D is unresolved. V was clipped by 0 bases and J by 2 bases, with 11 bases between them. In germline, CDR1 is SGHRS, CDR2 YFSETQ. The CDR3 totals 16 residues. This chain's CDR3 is CASSLVAGFNTGELFF. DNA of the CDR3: TGCGCCAGCAGCTTGGTGGCAGGTTTTAACACCGGGGAGCTGTTTTTT.

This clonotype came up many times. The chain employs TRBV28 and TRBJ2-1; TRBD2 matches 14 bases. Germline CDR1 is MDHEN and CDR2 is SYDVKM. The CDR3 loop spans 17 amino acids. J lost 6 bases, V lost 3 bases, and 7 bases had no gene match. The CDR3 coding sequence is TGTGCCAGCAGTTTGCTATCCGGGACTAGCGGGAGCAATGAGCAGTTCTTC. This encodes CASSLLSGTSGSNEQFF.

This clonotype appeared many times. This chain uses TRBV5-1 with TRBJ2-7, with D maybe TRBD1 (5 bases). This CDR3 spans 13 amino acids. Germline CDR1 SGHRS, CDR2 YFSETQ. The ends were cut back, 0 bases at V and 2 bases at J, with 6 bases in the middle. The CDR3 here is CASSLETAYEQYF. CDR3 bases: TGCGCCAGCAGCTTGGAGACAGCCTACGAGCAGTACTTC.

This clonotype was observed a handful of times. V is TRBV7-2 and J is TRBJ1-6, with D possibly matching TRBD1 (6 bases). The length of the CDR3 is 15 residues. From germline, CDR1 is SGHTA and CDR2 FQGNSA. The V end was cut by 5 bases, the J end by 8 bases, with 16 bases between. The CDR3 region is CASSNRPGDYSPLHF. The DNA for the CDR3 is TGTGCCAGCAGCAACCGCCCAGGGGACTATTCACCCCTCCACTTT.

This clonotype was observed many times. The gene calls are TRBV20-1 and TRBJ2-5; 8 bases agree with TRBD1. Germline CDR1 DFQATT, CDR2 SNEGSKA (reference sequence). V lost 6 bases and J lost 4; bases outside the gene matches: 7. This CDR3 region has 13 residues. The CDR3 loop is CSASDRGGETQYF. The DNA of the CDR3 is TGCAGTGCCTCCGACAGGGGAGGAGAGACCCAGTACTTC.

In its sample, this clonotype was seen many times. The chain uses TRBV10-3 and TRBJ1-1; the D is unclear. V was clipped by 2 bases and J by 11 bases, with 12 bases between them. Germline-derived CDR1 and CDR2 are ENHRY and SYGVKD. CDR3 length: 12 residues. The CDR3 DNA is TGTGCCATCAGTGAGGCAGGTGGGAGGGCTTTCTTT. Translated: CAISEAGGRAFF.

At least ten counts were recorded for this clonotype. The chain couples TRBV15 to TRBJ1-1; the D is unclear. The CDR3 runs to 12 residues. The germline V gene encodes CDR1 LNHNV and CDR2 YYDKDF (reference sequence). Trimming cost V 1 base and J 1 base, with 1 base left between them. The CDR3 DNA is TGTGCCACCAGCAGAGGGAACACTGAAGCTTTCTTT. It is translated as CATSRGNTEAFF.

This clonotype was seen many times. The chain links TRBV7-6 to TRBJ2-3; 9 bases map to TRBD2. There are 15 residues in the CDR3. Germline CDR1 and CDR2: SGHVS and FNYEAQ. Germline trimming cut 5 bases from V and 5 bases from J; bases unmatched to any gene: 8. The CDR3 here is CASSLPGLAVDTQYF. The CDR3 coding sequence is TGTGCCAGCAGCCTTCCGGGACTAGCAGTAGATACGCAGTATTTT.

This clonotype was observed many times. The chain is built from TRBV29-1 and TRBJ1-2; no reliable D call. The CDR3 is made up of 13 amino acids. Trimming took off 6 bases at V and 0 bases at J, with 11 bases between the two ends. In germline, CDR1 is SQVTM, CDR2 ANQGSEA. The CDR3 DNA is TGCAGCGTCTCGTCCAGAGCTAACTATGGCTACACCTTC. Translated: CSVSSRANYGYTF.

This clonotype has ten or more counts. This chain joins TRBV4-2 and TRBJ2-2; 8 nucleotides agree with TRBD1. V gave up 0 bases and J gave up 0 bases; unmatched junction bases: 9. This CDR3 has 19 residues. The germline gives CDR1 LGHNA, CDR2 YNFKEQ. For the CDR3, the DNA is TGTGCCAGCAGCCAAGATTGGGGACAGGAATCCGCGAACACCGGGGAGCTGTTTTTT. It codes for CASSQDWGQESANTGELFF.

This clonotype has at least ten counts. CDR3 loop: CSARILGPQGTQYF. In DNA, the CDR3 is TGCAGTGCTAGGATTCTAGGGCCTCAGGGTACGCAGTATTTT. V gene TRBV20-1 combines with J gene TRBJ2-3, with D possibly matching TRBD1 (5 bases). Trimming removed 3 bases at V and 8 bases at J, with 18 bases between. This CDR3 region has 14 residues. Germline V lookup: CDR1 DFQATT, CDR2 SNEGSKA (reference sequence).

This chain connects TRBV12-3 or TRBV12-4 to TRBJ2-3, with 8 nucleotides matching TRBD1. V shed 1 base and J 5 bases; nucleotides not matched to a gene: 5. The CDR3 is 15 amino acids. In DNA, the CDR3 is TGTGCCAGCAGTTTAGTCACAGGGGGGCAAGATACGCAGTATTTT. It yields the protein CASSLVTGGQDTQYF.

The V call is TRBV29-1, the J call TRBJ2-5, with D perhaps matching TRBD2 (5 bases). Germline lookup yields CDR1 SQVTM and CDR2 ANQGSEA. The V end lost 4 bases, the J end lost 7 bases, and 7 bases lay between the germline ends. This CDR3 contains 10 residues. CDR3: CSVGTGTQYF. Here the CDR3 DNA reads TGCAGCGTTGGGACTGGGACCCAGTACTTC.

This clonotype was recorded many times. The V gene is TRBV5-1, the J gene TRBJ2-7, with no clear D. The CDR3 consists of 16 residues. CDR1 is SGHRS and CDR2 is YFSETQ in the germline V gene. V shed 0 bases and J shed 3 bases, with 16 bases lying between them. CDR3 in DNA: TGCGCCAGCAGCTTGGGATTGAGGAGATCCGTCTACGAGCAGTACTTC. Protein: CASSLGLRRSVYEQYF. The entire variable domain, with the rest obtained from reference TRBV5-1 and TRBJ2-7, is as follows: KAGVTQTPRYLIKTRGQQVTLSCSPISGHRSVSWYQQTPGQGLQFLFEYFSETQRNKGNFPGRFSGRQFSNSRSEMNVSTLELGDSALYLCASSLGLRRSVYEQYFGPGTRLTVT.

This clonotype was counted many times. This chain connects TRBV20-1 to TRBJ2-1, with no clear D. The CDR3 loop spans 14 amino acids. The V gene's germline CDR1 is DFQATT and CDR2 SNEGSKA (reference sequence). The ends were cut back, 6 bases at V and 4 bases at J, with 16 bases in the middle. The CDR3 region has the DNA TGCAGTGCGAGCCGATCGCCCATTTACAATGAGCAGTTCTTC. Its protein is CSASRSPIYNEQFF.

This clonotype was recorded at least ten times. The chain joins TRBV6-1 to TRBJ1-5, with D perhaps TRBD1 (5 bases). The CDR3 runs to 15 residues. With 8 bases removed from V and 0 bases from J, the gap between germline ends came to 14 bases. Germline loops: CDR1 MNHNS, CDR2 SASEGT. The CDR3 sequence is CASARSGGSNQPQHF. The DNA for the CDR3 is TGTGCCAGCGCCCGGTCGGGGGGTAGCAATCAGCCCCAGCATTTT.

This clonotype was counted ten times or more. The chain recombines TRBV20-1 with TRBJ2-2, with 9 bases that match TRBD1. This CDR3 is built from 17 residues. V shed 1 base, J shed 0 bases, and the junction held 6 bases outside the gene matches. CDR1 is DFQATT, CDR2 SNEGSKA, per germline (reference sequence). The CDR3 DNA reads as TGCAGTGCTAGAGTTTACTGGGACAGGGCGAACACCGGGGAGCTGTTTTTT. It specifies CSARVYWDRANTGELFF.

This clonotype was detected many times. This CDR3 is CASTDPATSYNEQFF. The CDR3 DNA follows: TGTGCCAGCACCGACCCAGCGACTTCGTACAATGAGCAGTTCTTC. The genes are TRBV28 and TRBJ2-1; D remains unclear. This CDR3 region has 15 residues. Germline assignment: CDR1 MDHEN and CDR2 SYDVKM. The V end was cut by 7 bases, the J end by 4 bases, with 17 bases between.

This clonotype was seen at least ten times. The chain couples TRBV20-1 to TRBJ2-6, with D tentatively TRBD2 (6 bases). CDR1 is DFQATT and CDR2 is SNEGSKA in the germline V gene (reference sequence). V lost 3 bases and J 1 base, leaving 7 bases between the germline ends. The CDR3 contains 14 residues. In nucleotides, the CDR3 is TGCAGTGCTAGTGGGGGGTCTGGGGCCAACGTCCTGACTTTC. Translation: CSASGGSGANVLTF.

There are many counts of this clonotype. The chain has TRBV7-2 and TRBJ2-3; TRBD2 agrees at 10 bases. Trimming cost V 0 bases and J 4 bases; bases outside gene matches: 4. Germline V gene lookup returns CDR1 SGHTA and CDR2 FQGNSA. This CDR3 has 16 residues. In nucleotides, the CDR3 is TGTGCCAGCAGCTTAGCCAGCGGGGGGGCCCCAGATACGCAGTATTTT. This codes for CASSLASGGAPDTQYF.

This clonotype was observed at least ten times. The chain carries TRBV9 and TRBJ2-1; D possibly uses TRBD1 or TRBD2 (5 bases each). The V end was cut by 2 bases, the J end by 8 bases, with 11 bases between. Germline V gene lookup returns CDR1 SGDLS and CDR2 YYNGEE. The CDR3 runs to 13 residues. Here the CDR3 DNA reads TGTGCCAGCAGCGTCCCTAGCAGGGATGAGCAGTTCTTC. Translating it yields CASSVPSRDEQFF.

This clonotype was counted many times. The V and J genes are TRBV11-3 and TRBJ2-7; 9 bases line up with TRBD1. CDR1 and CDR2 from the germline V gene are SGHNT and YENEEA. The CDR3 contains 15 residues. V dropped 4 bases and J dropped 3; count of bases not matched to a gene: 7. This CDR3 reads CASSSGTGPHYEQYF. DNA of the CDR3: TGTGCCAGCAGCTCCGGGACAGGGCCGCACTACGAGCAGTACTTC.

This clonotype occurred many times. The CDR3 region is CASSAQYNEQFF. Here the CDR3 DNA reads TGTGCCAGCAGCGCACAATATAATGAGCAGTTCTTC. This rearrangement joins TRBV7-2 to TRBJ2-1; D gene uncertain. The CDR3 runs 12 residues. V was clipped by 5 bases and J by 7 bases, with 9 bases between them. The germline V gene has CDR1 SGHTA and CDR2 FQGNSA.

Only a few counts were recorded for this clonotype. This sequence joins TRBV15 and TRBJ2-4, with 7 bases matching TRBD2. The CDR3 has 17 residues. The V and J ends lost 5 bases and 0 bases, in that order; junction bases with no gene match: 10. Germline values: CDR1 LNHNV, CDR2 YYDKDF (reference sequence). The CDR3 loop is CATSPREGGLAKNIQYF. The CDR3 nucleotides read TGTGCCACCAGCCCAAGGGAGGGAGGTCTAGCCAAAAACATTCAGTACTTC.

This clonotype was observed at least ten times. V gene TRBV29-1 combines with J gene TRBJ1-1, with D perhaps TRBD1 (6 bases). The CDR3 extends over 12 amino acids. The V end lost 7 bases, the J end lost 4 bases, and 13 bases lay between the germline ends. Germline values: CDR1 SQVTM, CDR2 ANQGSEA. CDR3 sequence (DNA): TGCAGCGCTGGGGGCCGAGGCACTGAAGCTTTCTTT. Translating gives CSAGGRGTEAFF.